This TCR beta chain was sequenced for a study of cytomegalovirus exposure and HLA in healthy donors. Germline V lookup: CDR1 SGHDT, CDR2 YYEEEE. Trimming removed 4 bases from V and 8 bases from J; junction bases left unmatched: 5. CDR3 size: 14 residues. PCR was performed using 60 Vbeta and 13 Jbeta primers. This table comes from immunoSEQ multiplex PCR, and its TCRdb copy is limited to in-frame clones, with some not included. The repertoire holds approximately 99,000 clones, around 85% seen once, with under 5.5% in the top ten. The clonotype was recovered from a man aged 35-49 years in good health and CMV-seropositive. The genes are TRBV5-6 and TRBJ2-1; 11 bases map to TRBD1. Sequences were obtained from PBMCs. The CDR3: CASSPRTGGDEQFF. CDR3 DNA: TGTGCCAGCAGCCCTCGGACAGGGGGCGATGAGCAGTTCTTC.